The 27 T cell receptor beta chains reported below all come from one sample, sequenced in a study of shared clonotypes between healthy human individuals. The table came from immunoSEQ multiplex PCR; TCRdb's copy has only in-frame clones and leaves some out. Counted here are 2 million to 3 million clones, just over 90% occurring once; the ten biggest clones make up about 0.13%. Sequenced: naive CD4+ T cells sorted from blood. Stated subset: CD45RA+ positively selected. These receptor sequences come from a man aged 18 to 30 in good health.

This clone was seen once. The sample holds other DNA sequences that translate to the same CDR3. This chain uses TRBV9 with TRBJ2-1; D is unclear. Per the germline V gene, CDR1 is SGDLS and CDR2 is YYNGEE. The CDR3 spans 12 residues. Trimming took 3 bases from V and 1 from J, leaving 2 bases between them. CDR3 in amino acids: CASSGSYNEQFF. The CDR3 nucleotides read TGTGCCAGCAGCGGATCCTACAATGAGCAGTTCTTC.

This clone appeared a single time. The chain is built from TRBV2 and TRBJ2-7; a weak D match, TRBD2 (6 bases). Looked up from germline, CDR1 is SNHLY and CDR2 is FYNNEI. The CDR3 is made up of 15 amino acids. V gave up 6 bases and J gave up 3 bases, with 18 bases separating them. The CDR3 is CASRPDGGSRYEQYF. CDR3 coding DNA: TGTGCCAGCAGGCCCGACGGGGGTTCACGCTACGAGCAGTACTTC.

This clone was observed a single time. The V call is TRBV11-2, the J call TRBJ2-7; TRBD1 aligns across 7 bases. CDR1 is SGHAT, CDR2 FQNNGV, per germline. After removal of 2 bases from V and 5 bases from J, the junction contained 6 bases not matched to a gene. This CDR3 comprises 14 residues. The CDR3 nucleotides read TGTGCCAGCAGCTTAATAGGGGGCAAACACGAGCAGTACTTC. Translation: CASSLIGGKHEQYF.

The chain uses TRBV7-2 and TRBJ2-7; weak D call: TRBD1 (5 bases). CDR3 length: 16 amino acids. V was pared by 1 base and J by 6 bases, with 19 bases between. Germline values: CDR1 SGHTA, CDR2 FQGNSA. DNA of the CDR3: TGTGCCAGCAGCTTAGAGGGGTCAGTGCCAGGTTCCGAGCAGTACTTC. Translated, it gives CASSLEGSVPGSEQYF.

This chain links TRBV7-2 with TRBJ2-1; weak D call: TRBD2 (5 bases). The V end was cut by 5 bases, the J end by 7 bases, with 15 bases between. Germline CDR1 is SGHTA and CDR2 is FQGNSA. The CDR3 loop spans 14 amino acids. In DNA, the CDR3 is TGTGCCAGCAGCCCATTGTCTAGCCGGAATGAGCAGTTCTTC. Translated: CASSPLSSRNEQFF. Using reference TRBV7-2 and TRBJ2-1 for the parts outside the CDR3, the full variable domain is GAGVSQSPSNKVTEKGKDVELRCDPISGHTALYWYRQSLGQGLEFLIYFQGNSAPDKSGLPSDRFSAERTGGSVSTLTIQRTQQEDSAVYLCASSPLSSRNEQFFGPGTRLTVL.

The genes are TRBV10-3 and TRBJ2-7; 7 bases map to TRBD2. Germline-derived CDR1 and CDR2 are ENHRY and SYGVKD. After removal of 8 bases from V and 2 bases from J, the junction contained 12 bases not matched to a gene. CDR3 length: 15 residues. CDR3 loop: CAIGEIAGLTYEQYF. The CDR3 DNA follows: TGTGCCATCGGGGAGATAGCGGGCCTAACCTACGAGCAGTACTTC.

This sequence joins TRBV18 and TRBJ2-3, with 12 bases lining up with TRBD2. Germline CDR1 and CDR2: KGHSH and LQKENI. The CDR3 contains 19 residues. V shed 3 bases and J 0 bases; nucleotides not matched to a gene: 10. Here the CDR3 reads CASSPRLAGGSNSTDTQYF. For the CDR3, the DNA is TGTGCCAGCTCACCCCGTCTAGCGGGAGGGTCTAATAGCACAGATACGCAGTATTTT.

The V and J genes are TRBV7-2 and TRBJ2-3; D gene uncertain. Germline assignment: CDR1 SGHTA and CDR2 FQGNSA. V was pared by 1 base and J by 13 bases, with 21 bases between. CDR3 length: 15 amino acids. The CDR3 region has the DNA TGTGCCAGCAGCTTAGAGTCAGTGGCGACCCACCCCGAGTATTTT. Translated: CASSLESVATHPEYF.

The V gene is TRBV27, the J gene TRBJ1-2; a weak D match, TRBD1 (5 bases). The germline V gene has CDR1 MNHEY and CDR2 SMNVEV (reference sequence). The V end lost 0 bases, the J end lost 0 bases, and 11 bases lay between the germline ends. The CDR3 is 16 amino acids. CDR3: CASSLSAPGPNYGYTF. DNA for the CDR3: TGTGCCAGCAGTTTATCCGCCCCAGGGCCTAACTATGGCTACACCTTC.

This clone has only a few counts. The chain is built from TRBV10-3 and TRBJ1-4; D ambiguous. Between the trimmed V and J ends, which lost 4 bases and 5 bases, there was a span of 14 bases. The length of the CDR3 is 15 residues. Germline V gene sequence: CDR1 ENHRY, CDR2 SYGVKD. CDR3 residues: CAISVSHRENEKLFF. The CDR3 region has the DNA TGTGCCATCAGTGTCTCGCACAGAGAGAATGAAAAACTGTTTTTT.

The V gene is TRBV12-5, the J gene TRBJ2-1; TRBD1 matches 9 bases. V gave up 6 bases and J gave up 3 bases; unmatched junction bases: 9. CDR1 and CDR2 (germline): LGHNT, FRNRAP. The CDR3 is 16 residues long. The CDR3, as DNA: TGTGCTAGTGGCCGAGGACGGGACAGGGTCTACAATGAGCAGTTCTTC. Its translation: CASGRGRDRVYNEQFF.

The chain couples TRBV19 to TRBJ2-1; D may match TRBD1 or TRBD2 (5 bases each). V lost 3 bases and J 5 bases, leaving 11 bases between the germline ends. Germline values: CDR1 LNHDA, CDR2 SQIVND (reference sequence). CDR3 length: 14 amino acids. CDR3 residues: CASSMGVPHNEQFF. The CDR3 DNA is TGTGCCAGTAGTATGGGGGTCCCCCACAATGAGCAGTTCTTC.

The gene calls are TRBV11-2 and TRBJ2-7, with D perhaps matching TRBD2 (6 bases). This CDR3 region has 15 residues. Between the trimmed V and J ends, which lost 5 bases and 7 bases, there was a span of 21 bases. CDR1 is SGHAT, CDR2 FQNNGV, per germline. The CDR3 DNA reads TGTGCCAGCAGCCAGGGCCGAGGGGTTGGGGGGGAGCAGTACTTC. Protein product: CASSQGRGVGGEQYF.

The chain joins TRBV5-6 to TRBJ1-1; the D is unclear. The CDR3 contains 12 residues. The germline gives CDR1 SGHDT, CDR2 YYEEEE. The ends were cut back, 0 bases at V and 9 bases at J, with 9 bases in the middle. DNA for the CDR3: TGTGCCAGCAGCTTGGGTCGGACTAAAGCTTTCTTT. This gives the protein CASSLGRTKAFF.

This clone was detected once. The chain joins TRBV5-6 to TRBJ1-4; D is undetermined. The CDR3 runs to 14 residues. The germline V and J ends were trimmed by 0 bases and 3 bases, with 6 bases remaining between them. Germline CDR1 SGHDT, CDR2 YYEEEE. CDR3 loop: CASSLGRPNEKLFF. CDR3 nucleotides: TGTGCCAGCAGCTTGGGGCGGCCTAATGAAAAACTGTTTTTT.

The V call is TRBV5-1, the J call TRBJ2-3, with 10 bases that match TRBD2. The CDR3 consists of 17 residues. V trimming: 3 bases; J trimming: 5 bases; junction bases outside the gene matches: 12. Germline values: CDR1 SGHRS, CDR2 YFSETQ. CDR3: CASSWEERGGLLDTQYF. The CDR3 bases are TGCGCCAGCAGCTGGGAAGAGCGGGGGGGCCTGCTAGATACGCAGTATTTT. Complete variable domain (other parts from reference TRBV5-1 and TRBJ2-3): KAGVTQTPRYLIKTRGQQVTLSCSPISGHRSVSWYQQTPGQGLQFLFEYFSETQRNKGNFPGRFSGRQFSNSRSEMNVSTLELGDSALYLCASSWEERGGLLDTQYFGPGTRLTVL.

The V call is TRBV6-5, the J call TRBJ2-7; D perhaps matches TRBD1 (5 bases). Germline CDR1 and CDR2: MNHEY and SVGAGI. The CDR3 runs to 12 residues. V was cut by 5 bases and J by 6 bases, with 11 bases left in between. CDR3 sequence (DNA): TGTGCCAGCAGTAGGGGTGGATTCGAGCAGTACTTC. Its translation is CASSRGGFEQYF.

The chain carries TRBV18 and TRBJ1-4; weak D call: TRBD1 (6 bases). Trimming left V 3 bases short and J 0 bases short, with 17 bases between. Germline V gene sequence: CDR1 KGHSH, CDR2 LQKENI. The CDR3 spans 18 residues. In DNA form, the CDR3 reads TGTGCCAGCTCACCGACCGGCAGGGGATATACAACTAATGAAAAACTGTTTTTT. It is translated as CASSPTGRGYTTNEKLFF.

The V call is TRBV27, the J call TRBJ1-3; D unresolved. Germline V CDR1 and CDR2: MNHEY, SMNVEV (reference sequence). V dropped 2 bases and J dropped 3 bases, with 5 bases sitting between them. CDR3 length equals 13 residues. The CDR3 protein is CASSLVHGNTIYF. The CDR3, as DNA: TGTGCCAGCAGTTTAGTACATGGAAACACCATATATTTT.

Here the CDR3 DNA reads TGCGCCAGCAGCCCAACAGCCACAGGGGCCGAGCAGTACTTC. Encoded protein: CASSPTATGAEQYF. The chain has TRBV5-1 and TRBJ2-7; 7 bases line up with TRBD1. The CDR3 totals 14 residues. In germline, CDR1 is SGHRS, CDR2 YFSETQ. V dropped 4 bases and J dropped 6; count of bases not matched to a gene: 10. The complete variable domain, with remaining parts taken from reference TRBV5-1 and TRBJ2-7, reads KAGVTQTPRYLIKTRGQQVTLSCSPISGHRSVSWYQQTPGQGLQFLFEYFSETQRNKGNFPGRFSGRQFSNSRSEMNVSTLELGDSALYLCASSPTATGAEQYFGPGTRLTVT.

The chain joins TRBV18 to TRBJ1-1; TRBD1 might be the D (5 bases). CDR3 size: 16 residues. Trimming shortened V by 5 bases and J by 3 bases, and 19 bases separated the two germline ends. CDR1 is KGHSH and CDR2 is LQKENI in the germline V gene. CDR3 in amino acids: CASSSGVPTSHTEAFF. The CDR3 DNA reads TGTGCCAGCTCATCGGGGGTCCCAACTTCACACACTGAAGCTTTCTTT.

In regard to this clone: Within the sample, other DNA sequences also encode this same CDR3. The V gene is TRBV30, the J gene TRBJ1-1; D is ambiguous. This CDR3 region has 12 residues. V lost 1 base and J 1 base, leaving 4 bases between the germline ends. Germline CDR1 reads GTSNPN; CDR2 reads SVGIG (reference sequence). The CDR3 DNA reads TGTGCCTGGAGTGGCACGAACACTGAAGCTTTCTTT. Its protein product is CAWSGTNTEAFF. Using reference TRBV30 and TRBJ1-1 for the parts outside the CDR3, the full variable domain is SQTIHQWPATLVQPVGSPLSLECTVEGTSNPNLYWYRQAAGRGLQLLFYSVGIGQISSEVPQNLSASRPQDRQFILSSKKLLLSDSGFYLCAWSGTNTEAFFGQGTRLTVV.

The CDR3 sequence is CASSAQGQGSGYTF. The CDR3 region has the DNA TGTGCCAGCAGCGCCCAGGGACAGGGGAGCGGCTACACCTTC. The chain joins TRBV7-2 to TRBJ1-2; 10 bases are a match to TRBD1. CDR1 is SGHTA and CDR2 is FQGNSA in the germline V gene. The CDR3 extends over 14 amino acids. The trim removed 5 bases at V and 8 bases at J, leaving 8 bases unmatched.

CDR3 in DNA: TGTGCCAGCTCACCGGCCGGATTCGGCTATGGCTACACCTTC. Translated: CASSPAGFGYGYTF. J is TRBJ1-2 and V is TRBV18; D gene uncertain. From germline, CDR1 is KGHSH and CDR2 LQKENI. The V end was cut by 3 bases, the J end by 4 bases, with 12 bases between. There are 14 residues in the CDR3.

The chain couples TRBV6-5 to TRBJ2-1, with 8 nucleotides matching TRBD1. The junction had 6 bases not matched to a gene; V was cut back by 6 bases and J by 2 bases. Germline V lookup: CDR1 MNHEY, CDR2 SVGAGI. The CDR3 consists of 15 residues. The CDR3: CASSRGQGAYNEQFF. For the CDR3, the DNA is TGTGCCAGCAGCCGCGGACAGGGTGCCTACAATGAGCAGTTCTTC.

This sequence joins TRBV29-1 and TRBJ1-3; no clear D gene. Deletions cut 7 bases from V and 1 base from J, with 14 bases between. CDR1 is SQVTM, CDR2 ANQGSEA, per germline. The CDR3 totals 14 residues. The CDR3 coding sequence is TGCAGCGCCGCCCGGGAAGGTTCTGGAAACACCATATATTTT. Translated, it gives CSAAREGSGNTIYF.

The V gene is TRBV29-1, the J gene TRBJ1-3; perhaps TRBD1 as D (5 bases). Trimming removed 2 bases from V and 2 bases from J, with 7 bases in between. This CDR3 spans 13 amino acids. The germline CDR1 and CDR2 sequences are SQVTM and ANQGSEA. CDR3 DNA: TGCAGCGTTGAAATCAGGGCTGGAAACACCATATATTTT. Its translation: CSVEIRAGNTIYF.